These 21 T cell receptor beta chains were sequenced from one sample in a study of blood T cell repertoires in COVID-19. Produced via immunoSEQ multiplex PCR; TCRdb's table is partial and in-frame only. The sample carries 150,000 to 200,000 clones, about 81% recorded once. Sequenced sample: peripheral blood. Every receptor here comes from a woman of 80 years or more with COVID-19, enrolled during active disease.

In this sample, this clone turned up a few times. The V gene is TRBV23-1, the J gene TRBJ2-7, with a tentative D call TRBD1 (7 bases). TRBV23-1 is assigned to the ORF class and has an uncertain function. V was cut by 6 bases and J by 3 bases, with 18 bases left in between. The CDR3 is made up of 15 amino acids. The DNA for the CDR3 is TGCGCCAGCAGCCTCAGGGGGAAGGAGGGCTACGAGCAGTACTTC. Its translation: CASSLRGKEGYEQYF.

DNA of the CDR3: TGCAGCGCCGGACAGGGGGCCCTCGAGCAGTACTTC. This gives the protein CSAGQGALEQYF. This chain uses TRBV29-1 with TRBJ2-7; 11 bases align to TRBD1. The CDR3 runs to 12 residues. The V gene's germline CDR1 is SQVTM and CDR2 ANQGSEA. V shed 7 bases, J shed 6 bases, and the junction held 5 bases outside the gene matches.

This clone came up a few times. The J gene is TRBJ1-1, the V gene TRBV10-3, with D uncertain. V dropped 10 bases and J dropped 0 bases, with 12 bases sitting between them. This CDR3 contains 13 residues. Looked up from germline, CDR1 is ENHRY and CDR2 is SYGVKD. The CDR3 loop is CATAGTMNTEAFF. The DNA for the CDR3 is TGTGCCACCGCGGGAACTATGAACACTGAAGCTTTCTTT.

This chain joins TRBV5-4 and TRBJ2-3; TRBD2 aligns across 13 bases. With 4 bases clipped from V and 5 bases from J, the junction kept 10 bases outside the gene matches. CDR3 length: 17 residues. Germline CDR1 SGHNT, CDR2 YYREEE (reference sequence). DNA for the CDR3: TGTGCCAGCAGCCCCGGACTAGCGGGGGCTGTGAGAGATACGCAGTATTTT. Amino acids: CASSPGLAGAVRDTQYF.

The gene calls are TRBV6-5 and TRBJ2-1; possibly TRBD1 for D (5 bases). Trimming removed 8 bases at V and 4 bases at J, with 18 bases between. The CDR3 spans 15 residues. Germline V lookup: CDR1 MNHEY, CDR2 SVGAGI. The CDR3 region is CASCRDRPSYNEQFF. The CDR3 coding sequence is TGTGCCAGCTGCCGCGACAGACCATCTTACAATGAGCAGTTCTTC.

The gene calls are TRBV28 and TRBJ2-1; possibly TRBD2 for D (5 bases). Germline V gene sequence: CDR1 MDHEN, CDR2 SYDVKM. The CDR3 length is 15 residues. The ends were cut back, 2 bases at V and 3 bases at J, with 11 bases in the middle. The CDR3 DNA follows: TGTGCCAGCAGTTTAGCGGGCCCCTACTACAATGAGCAGTTCTTC. Its translation: CASSLAGPYYNEQFF.

This chain uses TRBV27 with TRBJ2-3, with D perhaps TRBD1 (5 bases). Germline V lookup: CDR1 MNHEY, CDR2 SMNVEV (reference sequence). Trimming stripped 7 bases from V and 0 bases from J, with 14 bases between. There are 15 residues in the CDR3. The CDR3 bases are TGTGCCAGCACCCCAGGGCAATTAAGCACAGATACGCAGTATTTT. This gives the protein CASTPGQLSTDTQYF.

The chain employs TRBV18 and TRBJ2-3, with 12 bases fitting TRBD2. Germline CDR1 reads KGHSH; CDR2 reads LQKENI. V lost 3 bases to trimming and J lost 7 bases; unmatched junction nucleotides: 5. This CDR3 spans 15 amino acids. In DNA form, the CDR3 reads TGTGCCAGCTCACCCCTAGCGGGGGGGCTAAATACGCAGTATTTT. Residues: CASSPLAGGLNTQYF.

The sample holds a few counts of this clone. The gene calls are TRBV19 and TRBJ2-1; perhaps TRBD2 as D (6 bases). The CDR3 is made up of 13 amino acids. Germline CDR1 reads LNHDA; CDR2 reads SQIVND (reference sequence). V was pared by 5 bases and J by 12 bases, with 17 bases between. The CDR3 loop is CASSSQTAGMQFF. As DNA, the CDR3 is TGTGCCAGTAGTTCCCAAACGGCGGGGATGCAGTTCTTC.

CDR3 in amino acids: CASSPWGDSPTDTQYF. The CDR3 DNA reads as TGTGCCAGCAGCCCCTGGGGGGACAGCCCCACAGATACGCAGTATTTT. This sequence joins TRBV5-8 and TRBJ2-3; D is possibly TRBD1 (7 bases). Trimming pared 4 bases from V and 2 bases from J, leaving 17 bases between. CDR3 length: 16 amino acids. Germline V gives CDR1 SGHTS, CDR2 YDEGEE.

This clone was seen a few times. The V call is TRBV10-3, the J call TRBJ2-7; D possibly corresponds to TRBD1 (6 bases). This CDR3 spans 14 amino acids. The germline CDR1 and CDR2 sequences are ENHRY and SYGVKD. V shed 2 bases and J shed 2 bases, with 10 bases lying between them. The CDR3 sequence is CAISERDNTYEQYF. DNA for the CDR3: TGTGCCATCAGTGAGAGGGACAATACCTACGAGCAGTACTTC.

This clone appeared once. V gene TRBV6-5 combines with J gene TRBJ2-3; TRBD1 matches at 7 bases. Germline CDR1 is MNHEY and CDR2 is SVGAGI. This CDR3 has 15 amino acids. The ends lost 2 bases at V and 0 bases at J; junction bases unmatched: 2. CDR3 nucleotide sequence: TGTGCCAGCAGTTACAGGGGACAGAGCACAGATACGCAGTATTTT. It codes for CASSYRGQSTDTQYF.

The chain employs TRBV19 and TRBJ2-7; 10 nucleotides agree with TRBD2. The CDR3 extends over 15 amino acids. Looked up from germline, CDR1 is LNHDA and CDR2 is SQIVND (reference sequence). The J segment lost 4 bases and the V segment lost 3 bases, leaving 6 bases of the junction unmatched. CDR3 region: CASSIGAGGPYEQYF. DNA for the CDR3: TGTGCCAGTAGTATCGGAGCGGGGGGGCCGTACGAGCAGTACTTC.

The table lists this clone with a count of one. The chain is built from TRBV5-1 and TRBJ2-3; 7 positions match TRBD2. Germline CDR1 SGHRS, CDR2 YFSETQ. This CDR3 is 14 amino acids long. With 5 bases clipped from V and 3 bases from J, the junction kept 6 bases outside the gene matches. The CDR3 DNA follows: TGCGCCAGCAGTGTCGGGGGAGGGACAGATACGCAGTATTTT. Its translation is CASSVGGGTDTQYF. Full variable domain (remainder filled in from reference TRBV5-1 and TRBJ2-3): KAGVTQTPRYLIKTRGQQVTLSCSPISGHRSVSWYQQTPGQGLQFLFEYFSETQRNKGNFPGRFSGRQFSNSRSEMNVSTLELGDSALYLCASSVGGGTDTQYFGPGTRLTVL.

The chain couples TRBV2 to TRBJ2-7; 8 bases align to TRBD1. The CDR3 spans 14 residues. The trim removed 5 bases at V and 3 bases at J, leaving 6 bases unmatched. Germline loops: CDR1 SNHLY, CDR2 FYNNEI. The CDR3 nucleotides read TGTGCCAGCAGTATAACAGGGGGGAGCTACGAGCAGTACTTC. Encoded protein: CASSITGGSYEQYF.

This clone was seen a few times. This rearrangement joins TRBV6-4 to TRBJ1-3, with D uncertain. The CDR3 spans 15 residues. Looked up from germline, CDR1 is MRHNA and CDR2 is SNTAGT. V shed 0 bases and J shed 0 bases, with 6 bases lying between them. The CDR3 DNA is TGTGCCAGCAGTGACTCGGACTACTCTGGAAACACCATATATTTT. The encoded protein is CASSDSDYSGNTIYF.

The chain carries TRBV19 and TRBJ1-1, with TRBD1 matching over 7 bases. CDR1 LNHDA and CDR2 SQIVND come from the germline V gene (reference sequence). The CDR3 is 14 residues long. V shed 6 bases and J 10 bases; nucleotides not matched to a gene: 14. The chain's CDR3 is CASRGDSRAIGAFF. The CDR3 coding sequence is TGTGCCAGTAGAGGGGACAGCCGAGCGATAGGAGCTTTCTTT.

V and J are TRBV5-1 and TRBJ2-7, with TRBD1 matching 9 bases. CDR1 is SGHRS and CDR2 is YFSETQ in the germline V gene. The CDR3 runs to 18 residues. V was clipped by 0 bases and J by 5 bases; unmatched bases: 15. Here the CDR3 DNA reads TGCGCCAGCAGCTTGGGGCTCCGGGACAGGGTATTAATAGACGAGCAGTACTTC. Protein product: CASSLGLRDRVLIDEQYF.

CDR3 residues: CASSYRDRGLNGYTF. The CDR3, as DNA: TGTGCCAGCAGTTACCGCGACAGGGGGTTAAATGGCTACACCTTC. The gene calls are TRBV6-2 or TRBV6-3 and TRBJ1-2, with 9 bases identical to TRBD1. The CDR3 runs 15 residues. Per germline, CDR1 MNHEY and CDR2 SVGEGT. Germline trimming cut 2 bases from V and 6 bases from J; bases unmatched to any gene: 7.

This chain links TRBV27 with TRBJ2-5, with 9 nucleotides matching TRBD2. Germline loops: CDR1 MNHEY, CDR2 SMNVEV (reference sequence). The CDR3 spans 15 residues. V lost 3 bases to trimming and J lost 4 bases; unmatched junction nucleotides: 6. The CDR3: CASSFGGRAGETQYF. CDR3 coding DNA: TGTGCCAGCAGTTTTGGCGGGAGGGCCGGAGAGACCCAGTACTTC.

The chain employs TRBV15 and TRBJ1-2; D is uncertain. Germline-derived CDR1 and CDR2 are LNHNV and YYDKDF (reference sequence). V lost 1 base to trimming and J lost 0 bases, with 6 bases between them. The CDR3 is made up of 14 amino acids. Here the CDR3 reads CATSRAGSNYGYTF. DNA of the CDR3: TGTGCCACCAGCAGAGCGGGGTCTAACTATGGCTACACCTTC. The variable domain in full, with the rest retrieved from reference TRBV15 and TRBJ1-2, is DAMVIQNPRYQVTQFGKPVTLSCSQTLNHNVMYWYQQKSSQAPKLLFHYYDKDFNNEADTPDNFQSRRPNTSFCFLDIRSPGLGDTAMYLCATSRAGSNYGYTFGSGTRLTVV.